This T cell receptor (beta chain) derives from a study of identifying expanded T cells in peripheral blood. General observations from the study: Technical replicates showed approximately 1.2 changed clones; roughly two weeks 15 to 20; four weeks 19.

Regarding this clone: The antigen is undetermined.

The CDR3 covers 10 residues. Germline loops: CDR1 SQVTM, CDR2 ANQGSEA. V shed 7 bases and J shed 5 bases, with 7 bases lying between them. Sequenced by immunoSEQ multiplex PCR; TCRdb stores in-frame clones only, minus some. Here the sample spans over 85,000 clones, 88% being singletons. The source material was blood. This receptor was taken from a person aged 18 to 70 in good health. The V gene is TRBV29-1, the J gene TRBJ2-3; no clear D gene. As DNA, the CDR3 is TGCAGCGAGGGTAAAGATACGCAGTATTTT. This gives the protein CSEGKDTQYF.